The present entry profiles one TCR beta chain with its context. Its target is not known. This entry is derived from a study of persistence of HIV-infected CD4 T cells. The immunoSEQ assay was version 4, run in survey mode. Assay: immunoSEQ multiplex PCR; the TCRdb copy retains only in-frame clones and omits some. In the table there are tens of thousands of clones, approximately 79% of which are singletons. Cells were stimulated with overlapping HIV-1 Gag 15-mer peptides. Responding CD4+ T cells were sorted by upregulation of both CD40 ligand and CD69. The receptor was isolated from an adult man with HIV who was CMV-seropositive. Here the sequenced sample was CD4+ T cells sorted from PBMCs after roughly 18-hour stimulation, taken from a patient who received antiretroviral therapy.

Here the CDR3 reads CASSEYGGQGYSPLHF. The CDR3 DNA is TGTGCCAGCAGTGAATATGGGGGACAGGGGTACTCACCCCTCCACTTT. V gene TRBV25-1 combines with J gene TRBJ1-6, with 10 bases matching TRBD1. Germline-derived CDR1 and CDR2 are MGHDK and SYGVNS. V lost 0 bases, J lost 10 bases, and 6 bases stayed unmatched. This CDR3 comprises 16 residues. Together with reference TRBV25-1 and TRBJ1-6, the CDR3 gives the full variable domain: EADIYQTPRYLVIGTGKKITLECSQTMGHDKMYWYQQDPGMELHLIHYSYGVNSTEKGDLSSESTVSRIRTEHFPLTLESARPSHTSQYLCASSEYGGQGYSPLHFGNGTRLTVT.